A single sample gave rise to the 14 T cell receptor beta chains below, sequenced in a study of blood T cell repertoires in COVID-19. Profiling relied on immunoSEQ multiplex PCR, and the TCRdb table lists in-frame clones only, not all of them. The sample shows roughly 180,000 clones, 79% of them seen only once. Material: peripheral blood. These receptors all stem from a man aged 60 to 69 with active or convalescent COVID-19.

This clone showed up many times. The rearrangement links TRBV7-3 to TRBJ2-7, with 7 bases identical to TRBD2. The length of the CDR3 is 14 residues. The V and J ends lost 1 base and 2 bases, in that order; junction bases with no gene match: 2. Germline assignment: CDR1 SGHTA and CDR2 FQGTGA. Written as DNA, the CDR3 is TGTGCCAGCAGCTTAAGTACTAGCGCCTACGAGCAGTACTTC. Residues: CASSLSTSAYEQYF.

This sequence joins TRBV24-1 and TRBJ2-1; TRBD2 might be the D (7 bases). V dropped 5 bases and J dropped 0 bases, with 13 bases sitting between them. There are 16 residues in the CDR3. CDR1 and CDR2 from the germline V gene are KGHDR and SFDVKD. CDR3 bases: TGTGCCACCAGTGCCTTGGGGGGGGCCTCCTACAATGAGCAGTTCTTC. Amino acid sequence: CATSALGGASYNEQFF.

The rearrangement uses TRBV12-3 or TRBV12-4 and TRBJ1-1; D not certain. Between the trimmed V and J ends, which lost 3 bases and 7 bases, there was a span of 12 bases. The CDR3 loop spans 13 amino acids. The CDR3 loop is CASSFQPGYEAFF. Written as DNA, the CDR3 is TGTGCCAGCAGTTTTCAGCCGGGGTATGAAGCTTTCTTT.

This clone came up once. The chain joins TRBV5-1 to TRBJ2-2; the D is unclear. The CDR3 spans 13 residues. Germline values: CDR1 SGHRS, CDR2 YFSETQ. Trimming removed 0 bases from V and 4 bases from J, with 4 bases in between. The CDR3 DNA follows: TGCGCCAGCAGCTTGGTGGCCACCGGGGAGCTGTTTTTT. This gives the protein CASSLVATGELFF. The whole variable domain, filled in from reference TRBV5-1 and TRBJ2-2, reads KAGVTQTPRYLIKTRGQQVTLSCSPISGHRSVSWYQQTPGQGLQFLFEYFSETQRNKGNFPGRFSGRQFSNSRSEMNVSTLELGDSALYLCASSLVATGELFFGEGSRLTVL.

The chain employs TRBV5-4 and TRBJ1-4; 8 bases are shared with TRBD1. After removal of 4 bases from V and 5 bases from J, the junction contained 4 bases not matched to a gene. The CDR3 has 14 residues. Germline V lookup: CDR1 SGHNT, CDR2 YYREEE (reference sequence). CDR3: CASSVQGVNEKLFF. CDR3 bases: TGTGCCAGCAGCGTACAGGGGGTCAATGAAAAACTGTTTTTT.

This chain links TRBV19 with TRBJ1-6; D unclear. Germline-derived CDR1 and CDR2 are LNHDA and SQIVND (reference sequence). The CDR3 covers 13 residues. V lost 11 bases and J 4 bases, leaving 12 bases between the germline ends. The CDR3, as DNA: TGTGCCGGAGGTGAAACGTATAATTCACCCCTCCACTTT. Translation gives CAGGETYNSPLHF.

This chain connects TRBV7-9 to TRBJ2-7; tentative D call: TRBD1 (5 bases). CDR1 and CDR2 from the germline V gene are SEHNR and FQNEAQ (reference sequence). V was pared by 5 bases and J by 0 bases, with 17 bases between. The CDR3 contains 16 residues. CDR3: CASSGAFGATSYEQYF. The CDR3 bases are TGTGCCAGCAGCGGGGCATTTGGGGCGACCTCCTACGAGCAGTACTTC.

The chain carries TRBV25-1 and TRBJ2-3; a weak D match, TRBD2 (7 bases). The CDR3 sequence is 16 residues long. Germline CDR1 MGHDK, CDR2 SYGVNS. The V end was cut by 7 bases, the J end by 2 bases, with 19 bases between. DNA of the CDR3: TGTGCCAGCATCTCAAGCTCTCGGGGGGCCACAGATACGCAGTATTTT. Its protein product is CASISSSRGATDTQYF.

With respect to this clone: Other DNA sequences in the sample encode the same CDR3. The V call is TRBV28, the J call TRBJ1-1; D not resolved. This CDR3 is built from 14 residues. The germline gives CDR1 MDHEN, CDR2 SYDVKM. V lost 5 bases and J 1 base, leaving 11 bases between the germline ends. The CDR3: CASSLGQENTEAFF. The DNA of the CDR3 is TGTGCCAGCAGTCTGGGCCAGGAGAACACTGAAGCTTTCTTT. The whole variable domain, filled in from reference TRBV28 and TRBJ1-1, reads DVKVTQSSRYLVKRTGEKVFLECVQDMDHENMFWYRQDPGLGLRLIYFSYDVKMKEKGDIPEGYSVSREKKERFSLILESASTNQTSMYLCASSLGQENTEAFFGQGTRLTVV.

This chain links TRBV6-5 with TRBJ2-1, with 8 bases matching TRBD2. Germline V gene data show CDR1 as MNHEY and CDR2 as SVGAGI. The CDR3 consists of 15 residues. The trim removed 6 bases at V and 7 bases at J, leaving 11 bases unmatched. CDR3 DNA sequence: TGTGCCAGCAGCCCGGGAGGGGGGAGGCTGAATGAGCAGTTCTTC. Protein sequence: CASSPGGGRLNEQFF.

The chain uses TRBV2 and TRBJ2-3, with 13 bases matching TRBD2. The CDR3 loop spans 17 amino acids. Germline V CDR1 and CDR2: SNHLY, FYNNEI. V lost 5 bases, J lost 4 bases, and 9 bases stayed unmatched. This chain's CDR3 is CASSPGTSGTDADTQYF. The CDR3 coding sequence is TGTGCCAGCAGTCCCGGGACTAGCGGGACAGATGCAGATACGCAGTATTTT.

This clone has a handful of counts. The chain recombines TRBV19 with TRBJ1-3; D might be TRBD1 (5 bases). The germline CDR1 and CDR2 sequences are LNHDA and SQIVND (reference sequence). The CDR3 contains 16 residues. Trimming left V 3 bases short and J 3 bases short, with 15 bases between. The CDR3 sequence: CASSIGGSGVGNTIYF. CDR3 bases: TGTGCCAGTAGTATCGGGGGTAGCGGAGTTGGAAACACCATATATTTT.

This chain connects TRBV3-1 (or the pseudogene TRBV3-2) to TRBJ1-1; possibly TRBD1 for D (5 bases). Trimming pared 1 base from V and 3 bases from J, leaving 9 bases between. There are 14 residues in the CDR3. The germline gives CDR1 LGHDT, CDR2 YNNKEL (reference sequence). The CDR3 DNA is TGTGCCAGCAGCCAAGGCAGGGCGGACACTGAAGCTTTCTTT. It encodes CASSQGRADTEAFF.

The chain couples TRBV27 to TRBJ2-1, with D possibly being TRBD2 (6 bases). The germline gives CDR1 MNHEY, CDR2 SMNVEV (reference sequence). Trimming took off 3 bases at V and 5 bases at J, with 14 bases between the two ends. This CDR3 is 15 amino acids long. CDR3 residues: CASSFRPRRDNEQFF. The CDR3 DNA sequence: TGTGCCAGCAGTTTCCGCCCGCGGAGGGACAATGAGCAGTTCTTC.